A single sample gave rise to the 30 T cell receptor beta chains below, sequenced in a study of T cells after posttransplantation cyclophosphamide. Busulfan-fludarabine conditioning, marrow transplant, and cyclophosphamide on days +3 and +4 were administered. The method was immunoSEQ multiplex PCR; TCRdb's version includes in-frame clones alone and lacks a portion of them. The sample lists approximately 39,000 clones; about three quarters were seen once. The sample consisted of CD4+ T cells sorted from blood, taken 1,900 to 2,000 days after a stem cell transplant with posttransplant cyclophosphamide. These receptors originate from a female patient in her 40s who received an allogeneic stem cell transplant from a related donor, was CMV-positive, and had no GVHD. Some of these T cells may belong to the graft donor.

The chain couples TRBV6-6 to TRBJ1-1; 9 nucleotides line up with TRBD1. V dropped 6 bases and J dropped 5; count of bases not matched to a gene: 10. Germline V lookup: CDR1 MNHNY, CDR2 SVGAGI (reference sequence). The CDR3 is made up of 15 amino acids. The CDR3 is CASSHIGGTGTEAFF. The DNA for the CDR3 is TGTGCCAGCAGCCATATTGGGGGGACAGGGACTGAAGCTTTCTTT.

The rearrangement uses TRBV5-1 and TRBJ2-5, with TRBD1 matching over 8 bases. The germline V gene has CDR1 SGHRS and CDR2 YFSETQ. This CDR3 region has 15 residues. Trimming at V came to 4 bases and at J to 4 bases, leaving 9 bases not matched to a gene. CDR3 loop: CASSPRPGGLETQYF. The CDR3 coding sequence is TGCGCCAGCAGCCCCCGCCCAGGGGGCTTAGAGACCCAGTACTTC.

The gene calls are TRBV27 and TRBJ2-3; no definite D call. Deletions cut 5 bases from V and 6 bases from J, with 6 bases between. Germline CDR1 and CDR2: MNHEY and SMNVEV (reference sequence). This CDR3 spans 11 amino acids. The DNA for the CDR3 is TGTGCCAGCAGTAGCCGTGATACGCAGTATTTT. This encodes CASSSRDTQYF.

The genes are TRBV5-1 and TRBJ2-1; 10 positions agree with TRBD2. V shed 4 bases, J shed 2 bases, and the junction held 15 bases outside the gene matches. The germline gives CDR1 SGHRS, CDR2 YFSETQ. This CDR3 has 19 residues. Here the CDR3 reads CASSPGASGGLGAYNEQFF. In nucleotides, the CDR3 is TGCGCCAGCAGCCCCGGGGCTAGCGGGGGACTCGGTGCCTACAATGAGCAGTTCTTC.

The chain employs TRBV11-2 and TRBJ2-1, with 8 positions matching TRBD2. With 2 bases clipped from V and 2 bases from J, the junction kept 5 bases outside the gene matches. CDR1 SGHAT and CDR2 FQNNGV come from the germline V gene. The CDR3 is 16 amino acids. CDR3 in amino acids: CASSLTSGGPYNEQFF. For the CDR3, the DNA is TGTGCCAGCAGCTTAACCAGCGGGGGTCCCTACAATGAGCAGTTCTTC. The full variable domain, completed using reference TRBV11-2 and TRBJ2-1, is EAGVAQSPRYKIIEKRQSVAFWCNPISGHATLYWYQQILGQGPKLLIQFQNNGVVDDSQLPKDRFSAERLKGVDSTLKIQPAKLEDSAVYLCASSLTSGGPYNEQFFGPGTRLTVL.

The chain joins TRBV7-2 to TRBJ1-2, with TRBD1 matching over 9 bases. CDR1 is SGHTA and CDR2 is FQGNSA in the germline V gene. The CDR3 covers 15 residues. V gave up 1 base and J gave up 8 bases; unmatched junction bases: 8. CDR3 nucleotides: TGTGCCAGCAGCTTAGGGGGACAGGGAATTCCCGGCTACACCTTC. It is translated as CASSLGGQGIPGYTF. Full variable domain (remainder filled in from reference TRBV7-2 and TRBJ1-2): GAGVSQSPSNKVTEKGKDVELRCDPISGHTALYWYRQSLGQGLEFLIYFQGNSAPDKSGLPSDRFSAERTGGSVSTLTIQRTQQEDSAVYLCASSLGGQGIPGYTFGSGTRLTVV.

The chain recombines TRBV10-3 with TRBJ1-2; tentatively, D is TRBD1 (5 bases). The V end was cut by 1 base, the J end by 3 bases, with 15 bases between. Germline lookup yields CDR1 ENHRY and CDR2 SYGVKD. The CDR3 is made up of 16 amino acids. CDR3 DNA sequence: TGTGCCATCAGTGAGTTGGCGGAAAGGGGCTACTATGGCTACACCTTC. This sequence encodes CAISELAERGYYGYTF.

This clone has only a few counts. The chain is built from TRBV4-1 and TRBJ2-1, with D possibly matching TRBD2 (6 bases). The CDR3 is 14 amino acids. Germline V gene lookup returns CDR1 MGHRA and CDR2 YSYEKL. With 4 bases removed from V and 8 bases from J, the gap between germline ends came to 15 bases. CDR3 bases: TGCGCCAGCAGCCCGGGACTCTACGGGGATGAGCAGTTCTTC. Amino acid sequence: CASSPGLYGDEQFF.

On this clone: At one of its ends the junction is not consistent with the germline gene, which may arise from a read error. The chain has TRBV11-2 and TRBJ2-1, with TRBD2 matching 10 bases. The germline V gene encodes CDR1 SGHAT and CDR2 FQNNGV. The CDR3 has 15 residues. The CDR3 is CASSVNPGTSEALVF. In nucleotides, the CDR3 is TGTGCCAGCAGCGTTAATCCCGGGACTAGCGAAGCCTTGGTCTTC.

This sequence joins TRBV6-5 and TRBJ1-5; TRBD1 matches 7 bases. Germline loops: CDR1 MNHEY, CDR2 SVGAGI. The CDR3 has 15 residues. Trimming removed 5 bases from V and 4 bases from J; junction bases left unmatched: 8. CDR3 sequence reads: CASSHRGSGNQPQHF. DNA of the CDR3: TGTGCCAGCAGTCACAGGGGCAGTGGGAATCAGCCCCAGCATTTT.

About this clone: Other DNA sequences of this sample code for an identical CDR3. The chain joins TRBV27 to TRBJ2-1; 13 bases are shared with TRBD2. CDR3 length equals 15 residues. CDR1 is MNHEY and CDR2 is SMNVEV in the germline V gene (reference sequence). V was clipped by 5 bases and J by 6 bases; unmatched bases: 4. The CDR3 reads CASSPGLAGSNEQFF. CDR3 sequence (DNA): TGTGCCAGCAGTCCGGGACTAGCGGGGTCCAATGAGCAGTTCTTC.

This clone showed up just a few times. The chain recombines TRBV7-3 with TRBJ1-1, with D maybe TRBD1 (6 bases). V gave up 1 base and J gave up 0 bases, with 6 bases separating them. The CDR3 has 14 residues. CDR1 SGHTA and CDR2 FQGTGA come from the germline V gene. CDR3 coding DNA: TGTGCCAGCAGCTTAAGGACAGTGAACACTGAAGCTTTCTTT. This sequence encodes CASSLRTVNTEAFF. The variable domain in full, completed from reference TRBV7-3 and TRBJ1-1, reads GAGVSQTPSNKVTEKGKYVELRCDPISGHTALYWYRQSLGQGPEFLIYFQGTGAADDSGLPNDRFFAVRPEGSVSTLKIQRTERGDSAVYLCASSLRTVNTEAFFGQGTRLTVV.

The rearrangement joins TRBV29-1 to TRBJ2-1, with 8 positions matching TRBD2. This CDR3 comprises 15 residues. With V trimmed by 3 bases and J by 0 bases, 4 bases remained unmatched. Germline loops: CDR1 SQVTM, CDR2 ANQGSEA. In nucleotides, the CDR3 is TGCAGCGTTGACAAAAGCGGGGGCTCCTACAATGAGCAGTTCTTC. Translating gives CSVDKSGGSYNEQFF.

The chain employs TRBV4-1 and TRBJ2-3; a weak D match, TRBD2 (5 bases). V was clipped by 1 base and J by 1 base, with 12 bases between them. This CDR3 has 16 amino acids. Germline values: CDR1 MGHRA, CDR2 YSYEKL. CDR3 DNA: TGCGCCAGCAGCCAAGTAGGAGGTCCCCGCACAGATACGCAGTATTTT. Encoded protein: CASSQVGGPRTDTQYF.

The rearrangement uses TRBV7-2 and TRBJ1-2, with D tentatively TRBD1 (5 bases). The CDR3 covers 16 residues. V was clipped by 2 bases and J by 3 bases, with 16 bases between them. Germline CDR1 reads SGHTA; CDR2 reads FQGNSA. CDR3 amino acids: CASSLKAGSFDYGYTF. CDR3 coding DNA: TGTGCCAGCAGCTTAAAGGCAGGGTCATTTGACTATGGCTACACCTTC. Full variable domain (outside the CDR3, taken from reference TRBV7-2 and TRBJ1-2): GAGVSQSPSNKVTEKGKDVELRCDPISGHTALYWYRQSLGQGLEFLIYFQGNSAPDKSGLPSDRFSAERTGGSVSTLTIQRTQQEDSAVYLCASSLKAGSFDYGYTFGSGTRLTVV.

The chain recombines TRBV9 with TRBJ2-2, with D perhaps TRBD1 (5 bases). Trimming stripped 3 bases from V and 6 bases from J, with 9 bases between. This CDR3 contains 13 residues. Germline V gives CDR1 SGDLS, CDR2 YYNGEE. The CDR3 is CASSGLTAGELFF. CDR3 DNA: TGTGCCAGCAGCGGATTGACAGCCGGGGAGCTGTTTTTT.

This chain joins TRBV14 and TRBJ2-2; TRBD2 aligns across 10 bases. The CDR3 covers 16 residues. The germline V gene encodes CDR1 SGHDN and CDR2 FVKESK. V shed 8 bases, J shed 5 bases, and the junction held 11 bases outside the gene matches. CDR3 residues: CASGVLAGLGTGELFF. The CDR3 nucleotides are TGTGCCAGCGGCGTACTAGCGGGGCTTGGGACCGGGGAGCTGTTTTTT.

This clone turned up a few times. This rearrangement joins TRBV29-1 to TRBJ1-2, with TRBD1 identical over 8 bases. This CDR3 is 12 amino acids long. Germline lookup yields CDR1 SQVTM and CDR2 ANQGSEA. Trimming at V came to 6 bases and at J to 4 bases, leaving 4 bases not matched to a gene. CDR3 coding DNA: TGCAGCGTCATTGACAGGGGCTATGGCTACACCTTC. Translating gives CSVIDRGYGYTF.

The chain carries TRBV29-1 and TRBJ2-7, with TRBD1 identical over 10 bases. The V segment lost 6 bases and the J segment 3 bases; nucleotides outside the gene matches: 2. From germline, CDR1 is SQVTM and CDR2 ANQGSEA. The CDR3 contains 12 residues. The CDR3 DNA reads as TGCAGCGTCGGGACAGGGGTCTACGAGCAGTACTTC. This sequence encodes CSVGTGVYEQYF.

V and J are TRBV15 and TRBJ2-7, with D maybe TRBD2 (7 bases). The V and J ends lost 0 bases and 1 base respectively, with 19 bases between them. The CDR3 extends over 18 amino acids. From germline, CDR1 is LNHNV and CDR2 YYDKDF (reference sequence). CDR3 protein: CATSRDLYRGASSYEQYF. In DNA form, the CDR3 reads TGTGCCACCAGCAGAGATCTGTATCGGGGGGCCTCATCCTACGAGCAGTACTTC. The entire variable domain, with the rest obtained from reference TRBV15 and TRBJ2-7, is as follows: DAMVIQNPRYQVTQFGKPVTLSCSQTLNHNVMYWYQQKSSQAPKLLFHYYDKDFNNEADTPDNFQSRRPNTSFCFLDIRSPGLGDTAMYLCATSRDLYRGASSYEQYFGPGTRLTVT.

V gene TRBV6-5 combines with J gene TRBJ2-4; TRBD2 agrees at 7 bases. This CDR3 comprises 14 residues. From germline, CDR1 is MNHEY and CDR2 SVGAGI. V dropped 6 bases and J dropped 3; count of bases not matched to a gene: 5. The CDR3 nucleotides read TGTGCCAGCAGGGGGGAGGGTATCAAAAACATTCAGTACTTC. Protein sequence: CASRGEGIKNIQYF.

The J gene is TRBJ1-6, the V gene TRBV16, with D possibly TRBD1 on 6 matching bases. This CDR3 region has 15 residues. Germline CDR1 is KGHSY and CDR2 is FQNENV. V was pared by 0 bases and J by 14 bases, with 17 bases between. This CDR3 is CASSQSRSQGNTLHF. In nucleotides, the CDR3 is TGTGCCAGCAGCCAATCGCGATCACAGGGTAACACCCTCCACTTT.

The table lists this clone with a few counts. The chain recombines TRBV5-6 with TRBJ2-7; 9 bases match TRBD1. The CDR3 loop spans 14 amino acids. Unmatched junction bases numbered 3, after V lost 0 bases and J lost 5 bases. CDR1 is SGHDT and CDR2 is YYEEEE in the germline V gene. CDR3 coding DNA: TGTGCCAGCAGCTTGGGGACAGGGGCCCACGAGCAGTACTTC. It specifies CASSLGTGAHEQYF.

Turning to this clone: One end of the junction does not line up with germline, which may come from a read error. The rearrangement joins TRBV19 to TRBJ2-7; maybe TRBD1 (6 bases). From germline, CDR1 is LNHDA and CDR2 SQIVND (reference sequence). The CDR3 extends over 14 amino acids. DNA of the CDR3: TGTGCCAGTAGTATAGGGGGGCGCTCCGACGAGCAGTACTTC. It yields the protein CASSIGGRSDEQYF.

The rearrangement joins TRBV5-1 to TRBJ2-6; D not certain. Trimming removed 0 bases from V and 1 base from J, with 11 bases in between. Per germline, CDR1 SGHRS and CDR2 YFSETQ. The CDR3 is made up of 17 amino acids. Written as DNA, the CDR3 is TGCGCCAGCAGCTTGGCGCCCCCGGGTTCTGGGGCCAACGTCCTGACTTTC. Translated, it gives CASSLAPPGSGANVLTF.

This chain uses TRBV29-1 with TRBJ2-7; 14 bases line up with TRBD2. The V gene's germline CDR1 is SQVTM and CDR2 ANQGSEA. V was pared by 6 bases and J by 3 bases, with 4 bases of the junction left unmatched. This CDR3 spans 14 amino acids. The chain's CDR3 is CSVSGTSGGYEQYF. CDR3 DNA: TGCAGCGTCTCCGGGACTAGCGGGGGCTACGAGCAGTACTTC.

The chain joins TRBV14 to TRBJ2-7; D is perhaps TRBD2 (6 bases). Germline-derived CDR1 and CDR2 are SGHDN and FVKESK. The CDR3 consists of 13 residues. Trimming pared 4 bases from V and 2 bases from J, leaving 9 bases between. DNA of the CDR3: TGTGCCAGCAGCCCCGGGGGTCCCTACGAGCAGTACTTC. Residues: CASSPGGPYEQYF. The full variable domain, with the rest looked up from reference TRBV14 and TRBJ2-7, is EAGVTQFPSHSVIEKGQTVTLRCDPISGHDNLYWYRRVMGKEIKFLLHFVKESKQDESGMPNNRFLAERTGGTYSTLKVQPAELEDSGVYFCASSPGGPYEQYFGPGTRLTVT.

This rearrangement joins TRBV27 to TRBJ1-1; D call uncertain. Trimming took off 4 bases at V and 1 base at J, with 16 bases between the two ends. Germline CDR1 MNHEY, CDR2 SMNVEV (reference sequence). CDR3 length: 16 residues. The chain's CDR3 is CASSSPRGGRNTEAFF. The CDR3 coding sequence is TGTGCCAGCAGTTCCCCCCGGGGAGGGAGGAACACTGAAGCTTTCTTT.

This chain connects TRBV11-2 to TRBJ2-3; maybe TRBD1 (6 bases). Trimming shortened V by 1 base and J by 3 bases, and 14 bases separated the two germline ends. This CDR3 has 16 residues. CDR1 and CDR2 from the germline V gene are SGHAT and FQNNGV. DNA for the CDR3: TGTGCCAGCAGCTTAGCCGTGGGGGCTCCGACAGATACGCAGTATTTT. Its protein product is CASSLAVGAPTDTQYF.

The chain combines TRBV4-1 with TRBJ1-5; D is possibly TRBD1 (6 bases). The CDR3 sequence is 17 residues long. With 3 bases removed from V and 2 bases from J, the gap between germline ends came to 17 bases. Per germline, CDR1 MGHRA and CDR2 YSYEKL. CDR3 nucleotides: TGCGCCAGCAGCCATACTATGTCCAGGGGTGGCAATCAGCCCCAGCATTTT. The encoded protein is CASSHTMSRGGNQPQHF.